This TCR beta chain comes out of a study of T cell repertoires and HLA-DP antigens. Negative selection yielded untouched CD4+ T cells of average 97.7% purity. The CDR3 spans 15 residues. With 0 bases removed from V and 10 bases from J, the gap between germline ends came to 15 bases. The germline gives CDR1 LGHNA, CDR2 YSLEER. About this clone itself: No antigen is known for it.

Findings and limits, study-wide: Against one allele, clones undetected before culture averaged approximately 36%; against the other, 50.6%.

The repertoire was sequenced with immunoSEQ multiplex PCR; TCRdb's copy has only in-frame clones and lacks some. Among 65,000 to 95,000 clones, 80% were seen once, and the ten largest hold roughly 1.5%. The sequencing sample was made of CD4+ T cells from PBMCs. The receptor was derived from a man aged 55 to 69 in good health and CMV-seronegative. The chain couples TRBV4-3 to TRBJ1-4; weak D call: TRBD1 (5 bases). The chain's CDR3 is CASSQDRGRSGKLFF. The CDR3 DNA follows: TGCGCCAGCAGCCAAGATAGGGGCCGAAGCGGAAAACTGTTTTTT.